Detailed here is one TCR beta chain. Its antigen remains unidentified. Primers included in the PCR were 60 Vbeta and 13 Jbeta primers. Produced via immunoSEQ multiplex PCR; TCRdb's table is partial and in-frame only. Here the sample spans 95,000 to 150,000 clones, 77% being singletons. The data were obtained in a study of cytomegalovirus exposure and HLA in healthy donors. Study-level findings and limits: The authors listed 150 or so TCR beta chains as cytomegalovirus-associated. When the data were analyzed later, several of the most significant clusters appeared to be linked to common viral pathogens.

The trim removed 3 bases at V and 5 bases at J, leaving 7 bases unmatched. Germline loops: CDR1 KGHSH, CDR2 LQKENI. The CDR3 totals 15 residues. Sequenced: PBMCs. This clonotype originated in a human donor in good health. V gene TRBV18 combines with J gene TRBJ2-5, with TRBD2 matching over 9 bases. The chain's CDR3 is CASSPQAGGEETQYF. CDR3 sequence (DNA): TGTGCCAGCTCACCGCAAGCGGGAGGAGAGGAGACCCAGTACTTC.